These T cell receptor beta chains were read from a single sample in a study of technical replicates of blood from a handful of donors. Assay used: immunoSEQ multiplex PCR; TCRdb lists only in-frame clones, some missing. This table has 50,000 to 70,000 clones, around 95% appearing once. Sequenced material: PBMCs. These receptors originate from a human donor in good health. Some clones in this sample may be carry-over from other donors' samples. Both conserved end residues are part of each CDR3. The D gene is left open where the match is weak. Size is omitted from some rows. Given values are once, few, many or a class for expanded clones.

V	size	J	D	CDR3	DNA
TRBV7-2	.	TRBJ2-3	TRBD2	CASSTRTSGRGTDTQYF	TGTGCCAGCAGCACGAGGACTAGCGGGAGGGGCACAGATACGCAGTATTTT
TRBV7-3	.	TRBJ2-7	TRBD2	CASSLAGGSYEQYF	TGTGCCAGCAGCTTAGCGGGAGGCTCCTACGAGCAGTACTTC
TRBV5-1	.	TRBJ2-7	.	CASSLSSSRGYEQYF	TGCGCCAGCAGCTTGAGTTCTAGCAGGGGCTACGAGCAGTACTTC
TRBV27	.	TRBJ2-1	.	CASSLSGGNEQFF	TGTGCCAGCAGTTTATCAGGGGGCAATGAGCAGTTCTTC
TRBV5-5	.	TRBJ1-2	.	CASTLPGTNGYTF	TGTGCCAGCACCCTTCCCGGGACTAATGGCTACACCTTC
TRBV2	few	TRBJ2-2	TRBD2	CASNAGVNTGELFF	TGTGCCAGCAACGCGGGGGTGAACACCGGGGAGCTGTTTTTT
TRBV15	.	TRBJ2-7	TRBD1	CATSRGDRESDEQYF	TGTGCCACCAGCAGGGGGGACAGGGAAAGCGACGAGCAGTACTTC
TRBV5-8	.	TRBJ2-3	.	CASSLDFTRLADTQYF	TGTGCCAGCAGCTTGGATTTCACCAGGTTAGCAGATACGCAGTATTTT
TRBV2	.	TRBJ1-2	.	CASSLTSGISGYTF	TGTGCCAGCAGTCTGACATCGGGAATCAGTGGCTACACCTTC
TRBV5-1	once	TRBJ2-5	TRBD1	CASSFVGGLQETQYF	TGCGCCAGCAGCTTCGTAGGGGGCCTCCAAGAGACCCAGTACTTC
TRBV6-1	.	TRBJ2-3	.	CASPRPGEMTDTQYF	TGTGCCAGTCCGAGGCCGGGGGAGATGACAGATACGCAGTATTTT
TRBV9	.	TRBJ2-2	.	CASSMTPSEGGELFF	TGTGCCAGCAGCATGACCCCCTCGGAGGGCGGGGAGCTGTTTTTT
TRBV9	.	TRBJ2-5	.	CASTLGLAGQAETQYF	TGTGCCAGCACCTTAGGCCTAGCGGGACAGGCAGAGACCCAGTACTTC
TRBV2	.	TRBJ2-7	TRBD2	CASSGGLAGVDYEQYF	TGTGCCAGCAGTGGGGGACTAGCGGGAGTCGACTACGAGCAGTACTTC
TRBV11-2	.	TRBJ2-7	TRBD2	CASSLGPSGSSYEQYF	TGTGCCAGCAGCCTCGGACCCAGCGGGAGCTCCTACGAGCAGTACTTC
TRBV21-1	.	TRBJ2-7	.	CASRKWGGEQYF	TGTGCCAGCAGGAAGTGGGGGGGGGAGCAGTACTTC
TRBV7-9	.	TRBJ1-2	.	CASSSSLGSYNYGYTF	TGTGCCAGCAGTTCCTCGCTGGGGAGTTACAACTATGGCTACACCTTC
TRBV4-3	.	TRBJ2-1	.	CASSQDLGGSYNEQFF	TGCGCCAGCAGCCAAGATCTGGGGGGATCCTACAATGAGCAGTTCTTC
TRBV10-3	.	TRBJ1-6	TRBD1	CAISRSFGQGDNSPLHF	TGTGCCATCAGTCGCAGTTTTGGACAGGGGGATAATTCACCCCTCCACTTT
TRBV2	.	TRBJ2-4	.	CASSESASSSIQYF	TGTGCCAGCAGTGAAAGTGCTAGCTCGAGCATTCAGTACTTC
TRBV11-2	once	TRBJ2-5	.	CASSLAGQGRETQYF	TGTGCCAGCAGCTTAGCGGGGCAGGGGAGAGAGACCCAGTACTTC
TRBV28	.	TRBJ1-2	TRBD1	CASNPPDRGSSYGYTF	TGTGCCAGCAACCCCCCGGACAGGGGGTCGTCTTATGGCTACACCTTC
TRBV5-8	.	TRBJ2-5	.	CASSFFGGQETQYF	TGTGCCAGCAGCTTTTTCGGCGGGCAAGAGACCCAGTACTTC
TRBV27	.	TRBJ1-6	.	CASSSSGTRFSPLHF	TGTGCCAGCAGTTCCTCCGGGACAAGGTTCTCACCCCTCCACTTT
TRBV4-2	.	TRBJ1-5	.	CASSPSGGNQPQHF	TGTGCCAGCAGCCCCTCAGGGGGCAATCAGCCCCAGCATTTT
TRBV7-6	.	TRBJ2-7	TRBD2	CASSLEASGPAYEQYF	TGTGCCAGCAGCTTAGAGGCTAGCGGGCCTGCCTACGAGCAGTACTTC
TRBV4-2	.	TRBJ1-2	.	CASSSAGAGLYGYTF	TGTGCCAGCAGCTCGGCCGGGGCGGGGCTCTATGGCTACACCTTC
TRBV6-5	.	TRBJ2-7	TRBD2	CASSFGLATYEQYF	TGTGCCAGCAGTTTCGGACTAGCAACCTACGAGCAGTACTTC